These 6 T cell receptor beta chains originate from one sample sequenced in a study of blood T cell repertoires in COVID-19 (dated by TCRdb to about 2020). Preparation of the library involved the immunoSEQ multiplex PCR assay. TCRdb stores this immuneACCESS table with in-frame sequences only. Part of the clones is absent; in the studies checked, under half of the shortfall reflects unresolved V genes, and no reason is known for the rest. The sample table records about 460,000 clones; approximately 90% of these occur just once. The ten largest clones represent more than 7.5% of the sample. Sequencing used PBMCs or T cells enriched from blood (not recorded which). All receptors derive from a woman aged 60-70 years who had recovered from COVID-19.

This clone was counted a few times. The rearrangement links TRBV9 to TRBJ2-2, with D uncertain. V lost 2 bases, J lost 5 bases, and 13 bases lay in between. Looked up from germline, CDR1 is SGDLS and CDR2 is YYNGEE. CDR3 length: 15 residues. The CDR3 DNA follows: TGTGCCAGCAGCGTCACGGGTATGAGGACCGGGGAGCTGTTTTTT. Its translation: CASSVTGMRTGELFF.

This rearrangement joins TRBV9 to TRBJ2-7; 7 bases map to TRBD1. The CDR3 loop spans 15 amino acids. With V trimmed by 4 bases and J by 1 base, 8 bases remained unmatched. The germline V gene encodes CDR1 SGDLS and CDR2 YYNGEE. The CDR3 sequence is CASSSHTGESYEQYF. As DNA, the CDR3 is TGTGCCAGCAGCTCACACACAGGGGAATCCTACGAGCAGTACTTC.

CDR3 DNA sequence: TGCGCCAGCTCCGAACAGGGCGTTAATGGCTACACCTTC. This codes for CASSEQGVNGYTF. The chain links TRBV5-1 to TRBJ1-2; a possible D gene is TRBD1 (6 bases). This CDR3 has 13 residues. The V gene lost 7 bases and the J gene lost 6 bases, with 16 bases spanning the gap. Per the germline V gene, CDR1 is SGHRS and CDR2 is YFSETQ.

The count of this clone is one. The chain recombines TRBV7-8 with TRBJ1-1, with unresolved D. Trimming cost V 1 base and J 1 base, with 7 bases left between them. The CDR3 spans 14 residues. The germline V gene has CDR1 SGHVS and CDR2 FQNEAQ. The CDR3 sequence: CASSLGSTNTEAFF. DNA of the CDR3: TGTGCCAGCAGCTTAGGGTCTACGAACACTGAAGCTTTCTTT.

The gene calls are TRBV11-2 and TRBJ1-6; D is unclear. The V end was cut by 0 bases, the J end by 11 bases, with 11 bases between. This CDR3 has 14 amino acids. In germline, CDR1 is SGHAT, CDR2 FQNNGV. The CDR3 coding sequence is TGTGCCAGCAGCTTAGAATGGGGAGGGACACCCCTCCACTTT. Translated, it gives CASSLEWGGTPLHF. Full variable domain (remainder filled in from reference TRBV11-2 and TRBJ1-6): EAGVAQSPRYKIIEKRQSVAFWCNPISGHATLYWYQQILGQGPKLLIQFQNNGVVDDSQLPKDRFSAERLKGVDSTLKIQPAKLEDSAVYLCASSLEWGGTPLHFGNGTRLTVT.

The genes are TRBV10-3 and TRBJ2-2, with D maybe TRBD2 (5 bases). The CDR3 is 14 residues long. V was trimmed by 6 bases and J by 4 bases, leaving 12 bases between them. Germline V CDR1 and CDR2: ENHRY, SYGVKD. The CDR3 sequence: CAIRTDRGTGELFF. The CDR3 DNA is TGTGCCATCAGAACCGACCGGGGCACCGGGGAGCTGTTTTTT.